The 14 T cell receptor beta chains reported below all come from one sample, sequenced in a study of T cells in Graves' hyperthyroidism and ophthalmopathy. What was amplified from RNA transcripts were TCR beta CDR3 regions. Using the HTBI primer set, a first-round RT-PCR was run on the TCR CDR3. TCRdb reanalysed the multiplex PCR reads using MiXCR and keeps one entry per CDR3 protein. The repertoire holds about 300,000 distinct CDR3 sequences, with around 13% as singletons. The sequencing sample was made of blood. These receptors were taken from a middle-aged woman with Graves' hyperthyroidism.

This clonotype was counted many times. The rearrangement uses TRBV6-5 and TRBJ2-7; 8 bases fit TRBD2. The CDR3 is made up of 16 amino acids. The junction had 8 bases not matched to a gene; V was cut back by 0 bases and J by 4 bases. The germline CDR1 and CDR2 sequences are MNHEY and SVGAGI. CDR3 nucleotides: TGTGCCAGCAGTTACTCACCGGGACTAGTGTCTTACGAGCAGTACTTC. Protein: CASSYSPGLVSYEQYF.

V usage is TRBV6-1 and J usage is TRBJ2-1; TRBD1 aligns across 7 bases. J gave up 1 base and V 10 bases, and 10 bases lay outside the gene matches. Germline CDR1 is MNHNS and CDR2 is SASEGT. The CDR3 covers 15 residues. The CDR3 region is CATSPRDRSYNEQFF. The CDR3 DNA reads TGTGCCACCAGCCCCCGGGACAGATCCTACAATGAGCAGTTCTTC.

The chain links TRBV5-6 to TRBJ2-3; either TRBD1 or TRBD2 may fit D (5 bases each). With 3 bases removed from V and 0 bases from J, the gap between germline ends came to 11 bases. CDR3 length equals 15 residues. Germline V CDR1 and CDR2: SGHDT, YYEEEE. The CDR3 protein is CASSWDGSSTDTQYF. In DNA form, the CDR3 reads TGTGCCAGCAGCTGGGACGGTAGTAGCACAGATACGCAGTATTTT.

This chain links TRBV20-1 with TRBJ2-7; maybe TRBD2 (6 bases). V was pared by 1 base and J by 3 bases, with 13 bases between. The CDR3 is made up of 14 amino acids. The V gene's germline CDR1 is DFQATT and CDR2 SNEGSKA (reference sequence). The CDR3 loop reads CSARAPQEGYEQYF. DNA of the CDR3: TGCAGTGCTAGAGCCCCGCAGGAGGGCTACGAGCAGTACTTC.

This clonotype was detected many times. The V call is TRBV30, the J call TRBJ2-2, with D uncertain. The germline V gene has CDR1 GTSNPN and CDR2 SVGIG (reference sequence). V lost 3 bases and J lost 4, with 6 bases in between. The CDR3 extends over 12 amino acids. The CDR3 reads CAWRASTGELFF. The CDR3 coding sequence is TGTGCCTGGAGAGCGAGCACCGGGGAGCTGTTTTTT.

The genes are TRBV6-1 and TRBJ2-1; no clear D. Trimming cost V 9 bases and J 1 base, with 16 bases left between them. The CDR3 is 15 residues long. Germline CDR1 MNHNS, CDR2 SASEGT. The CDR3 here is CARHKGFGSYNEQFF. Written as DNA, the CDR3 is TGTGCCAGACATAAAGGGTTCGGATCCTACAATGAGCAGTTCTTC.

This chain joins TRBV3-1 and TRBJ2-2; 13 nucleotides align to TRBD2. Germline loops: CDR1 LGHDT, CDR2 YNNKEL (reference sequence). Germline trimming cut 4 bases from V and 5 bases from J; bases unmatched to any gene: 10. There are 18 residues in the CDR3. CDR3 nucleotides: TGTGCCAGCAGCCGCGGAGGACTAGCGGGAGTGCCTACCGGGGAGCTGTTTTTT. Translating gives CASSRGGLAGVPTGELFF. Drawing the rest from reference TRBV3-1 and TRBJ2-2, the complete variable domain is DTAVSQTPKYLVTQMGNDKSIKCEQNLGHDTMYWYKQDSKKFLKIMFSYNNKELIINETVPNRFSPKSPDKAHLNLHINSLELGDSAVYFCASSRGGLAGVPTGELFFGEGSRLTVL.

This clonotype was counted ten times or more. The rearrangement joins TRBV29-1 to TRBJ1-3; weak D call: TRBD1 (5 bases). Trimming shortened V by 7 bases and J by 4 bases, and 14 bases separated the two germline ends. CDR1 is SQVTM, CDR2 ANQGSEA, per germline. The CDR3 extends over 13 amino acids. CDR3 coding DNA: TGCAGCGCAGGGTTTGGGGGAGGAAACACCATATATTTT. It yields the protein CSAGFGGGNTIYF.

In this sample, this clonotype turned up many times. This rearrangement joins TRBV6-1 to TRBJ1-5, with 10 bases fitting TRBD1. CDR3 size: 16 residues. V shed 2 bases, J shed 4 bases, and the junction held 5 bases outside the gene matches. Germline V gives CDR1 MNHNS, CDR2 SASEGT. The CDR3 protein is CASSEWSGQGNQPQHF. Here the CDR3 DNA reads TGTGCCAGCAGTGAATGGTCGGGACAGGGGAATCAGCCCCAGCATTTT.

At least ten counts were recorded for this clonotype. One end of the junction is discordant with germline, which a read error may explain. The chain combines TRBV7-2 with TRBJ2-7; 9 bases are shared with TRBD2. Germline CDR1 and CDR2: SGHTA and FQGNSA. The CDR3 runs 14 residues. For the CDR3, the DNA is TGCGCCAGCAGCTTTGATAGCGGGAGTTACGAGCAGTACTTC. Translated, it gives CASSFDSGSYEQYF.

Ten or more counts support this clonotype. A read error may produce the germline difference seen at one junction end. The chain uses TRBV5-1 and TRBJ2-3; 12 bases map to TRBD2. The CDR3 totals 16 residues. Germline lookup yields CDR1 SGHRS and CDR2 YFSETQ. CDR3 sequence reads: CASSLGTSGSTDTQYF. DNA for the CDR3: TGTGCCAGCAGCTTAGGGACTAGCGGGAGCACAGATACGCAGTATTTT.

This clonotype has a count of ten or more. The gene calls are TRBV28 and TRBJ1-2, with D tentatively TRBD1 (5 bases). Germline loops: CDR1 MDHEN, CDR2 SYDVKM. The CDR3 is 14 residues long. V was pared by 3 bases and J by 4 bases, with 12 bases between. The CDR3, as DNA: TGTGCCAGCAGTTTGACGGGGAGGGGCTATGGCTACACCTTC. This gives the protein CASSLTGRGYGYTF.

This rearrangement joins TRBV5-1 to TRBJ1-6; TRBD1 agrees at 9 bases. The length of the CDR3 is 12 residues. CDR1 is SGHRS and CDR2 is YFSETQ in the germline V gene. Losses at the gene ends were 5 bases for V and 9 bases for J; bases not matched to a gene: 0. CDR3 loop: CASRDRGSPLHF. The CDR3 DNA reads TGCGCCAGCAGGGACAGGGGTTCACCCCTCCACTTT.

The chain joins TRBV13 to TRBJ1-2; D unresolved. Trimming stripped 5 bases from V and 4 bases from J, with 11 bases between. Germline V gene sequence: CDR1 PRHDT, CDR2 FYEKMQ (reference sequence). CDR3 length: 13 amino acids. The CDR3 sequence: CASSIFQGYGYTF. CDR3 sequence (DNA): TGTGCCAGCAGCATATTTCAAGGCTATGGCTACACCTTC.